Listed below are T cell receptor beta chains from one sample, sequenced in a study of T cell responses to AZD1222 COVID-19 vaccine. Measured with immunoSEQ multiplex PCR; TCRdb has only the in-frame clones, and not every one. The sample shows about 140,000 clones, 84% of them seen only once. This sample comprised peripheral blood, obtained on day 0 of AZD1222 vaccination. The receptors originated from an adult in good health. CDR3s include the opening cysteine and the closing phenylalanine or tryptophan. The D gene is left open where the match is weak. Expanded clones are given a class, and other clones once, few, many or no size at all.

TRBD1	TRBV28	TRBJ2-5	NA	TGTGCCAGCAGTTTAAAGGACAGGGTTACACGGGAGACCCAGTACTTC	CASSLKDRVTRETQYF
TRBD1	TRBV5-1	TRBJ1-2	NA	TGCGCCAGCAGCTTTGGTGACAGGGGGTTTGGCTACACCTTC	CASSFGDRGFGYTF
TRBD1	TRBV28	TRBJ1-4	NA	TGTGCCAGCAGTTCGGGACAGGGGGTTTTTGAAAAACTGTTTTTT	CASSSGQGVFEKLFF
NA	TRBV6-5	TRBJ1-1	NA	TGTGCCAGCAAGGATTCTTACTCTGAAGCTTTCTTT	CASKDSYSEAFF
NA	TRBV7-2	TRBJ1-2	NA	TGTGCCAGCAGTGAGGTTGGCTACACCTTC	CASSEVGYTF
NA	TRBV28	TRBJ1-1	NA	TGTGCCAGCACTCAAGGAGGGGCCGGATACACTGAAGCTTTCTTT	CASTQGGAGYTEAFF
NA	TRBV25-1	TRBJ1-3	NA	TGTGCCAGCAGTGAACAGGGAAACACCATATATTTT	CASSEQGNTIYF
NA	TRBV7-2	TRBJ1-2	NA	TGTGCCAGCAGCTTAGAACTGGGGGCAAGGCATGGCTACACCTTC	CASSLELGARHGYTF
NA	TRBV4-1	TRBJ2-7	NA	TGCGCCAGCAGCCAAGGACTTGGAGGTCCCTCCTACGAGCAGTACTTC	CASSQGLGGPSYEQYF
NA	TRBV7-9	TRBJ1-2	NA	TGTGCCAGCAGCTTGGCACTGCTGGGGGGCTACACCTTC	CASSLALLGGYTF
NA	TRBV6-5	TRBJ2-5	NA	TGTGCCAGCAGTTACTCCCAACCCCGATCGGGCGAGACCCAGTACTTC	CASSYSQPRSGETQYF
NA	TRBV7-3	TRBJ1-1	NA	TGTGCCAGCAGCTTGGGGATTTTCCAAGGACTCAAGAACACTGAAGCTTTCTTT	CASSLGIFQGLKNTEAFF
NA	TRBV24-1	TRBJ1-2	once	TGTGCCACCAGTGATCCCAGAGTTAACTATGGCTACACCTTC	CATSDPRVNYGYTF
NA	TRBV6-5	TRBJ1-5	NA	TGTGCCAGCAGTCGAGACAGTTATAGCAATCAGCCCCAGCATTTT	CASSRDSYSNQPQHF
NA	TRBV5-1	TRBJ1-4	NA	TGCGCCAGCAGCTTGATGGAGGGGGATGAAAAACTGTTTTTT	CASSLMEGDEKLFF
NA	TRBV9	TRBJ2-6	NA	TGTGCCAGCAGCAGAGGGAACCAGGGTGATCCCTCTGGGGCCAACGTCCTGACTTTC	CASSRGNQGDPSGANVLTF
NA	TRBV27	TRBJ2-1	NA	TGTGCCAGCAGTTTAGGATACAATGAGCAGTTCTTC	CASSLGYNEQFF
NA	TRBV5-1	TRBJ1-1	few	TGCGCCAGCAGCCCGGGACGGATTTTGAACACTGAAGCTTTCTTT	CASSPGRILNTEAFF
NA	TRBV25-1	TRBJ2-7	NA	TGTGCCAGCAGTGGCTACAGGGAAAGCTCCTACGAGCAGTACTTC	CASSGYRESSYEQYF
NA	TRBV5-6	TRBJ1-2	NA	TGTGCCAGCAGCCCCCTGGCCGGGTCTAACTATGGCTACACCTTC	CASSPLAGSNYGYTF
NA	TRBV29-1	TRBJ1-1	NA	TGCAGCGTAAGGGATTCCGGGTGGAACACTGAAGCTTTCTTT	CSVRDSGWNTEAFF
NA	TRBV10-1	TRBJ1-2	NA	TGCGCCAGCAGTGAGCGGGACACCTCTAACTATGGCTACACCTTC	CASSERDTSNYGYTF
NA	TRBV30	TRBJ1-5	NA	TGTGCCCTAGGGGAGCAGTCCAATCAGCCCCAGCATTTT	CALGEQSNQPQHF
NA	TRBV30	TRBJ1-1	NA	TGTGCCTGGGCCTCAGGGATGAAGTCTGAAGCTTTCTTT	CAWASGMKSEAFF
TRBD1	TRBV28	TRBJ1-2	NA	TGTGCCAGCGGAAGAGACAGGGTCTATGGCTACACCTTC	CASGRDRVYGYTF
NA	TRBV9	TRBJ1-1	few	TGTGCCAGCAGCGTAGGAGTGGATCTCATGAACACTGAAGCTTTCTTT	CASSVGVDLMNTEAFF
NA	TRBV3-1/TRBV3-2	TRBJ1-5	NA	TGTGCCAGCAGCTTTTCCAGGGGATCAAGCAATCAGCCCCAGCATTTT	CASSFSRGSSNQPQHF
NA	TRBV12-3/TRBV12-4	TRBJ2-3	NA	TGTGCCAGCAGTTTAGCCCCAGATACGCAGTATTTT	CASSLAPDTQYF
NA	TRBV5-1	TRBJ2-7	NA	TGCGCCAGCAGCTTGGAAACAGGGTTAAACGAGCAGTACTTC	CASSLETGLNEQYF
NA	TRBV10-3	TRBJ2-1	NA	TGTGCCATCAGTAAAGTGGGGGTTCCGGGTGAGCAGTTCTTC	CAISKVGVPGEQFF
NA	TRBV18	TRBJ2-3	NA	TGTGCCAGCTCACGGGCGGGAGATACGCAGTATTTT	CASSRAGDTQYF
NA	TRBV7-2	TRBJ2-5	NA	TGTGCCAGCAGCTCAGGAGGAGAGACCCAGTACTTC	CASSSGGETQYF
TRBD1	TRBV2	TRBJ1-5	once	TGTGCCAGCAGCGTTACAGGGGTGGGAAATCAGCCCCAGCATTTT	CASSVTGVGNQPQHF
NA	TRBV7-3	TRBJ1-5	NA	TGTGCCAGCAGCCTAGACAGGTTCGGGGCCCAGCATTTT	CASSLDRFGAQHF
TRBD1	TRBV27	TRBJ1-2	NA	TGTGCCAGCAGACCTGGACAGGGACTACGATATGGCTACACCTTC	CASRPGQGLRYGYTF
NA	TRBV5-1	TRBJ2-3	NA	TGCGCCAGCAGACAGGTATTTAGGAGCACAGATACGCAGTATTTT	CASRQVFRSTDTQYF
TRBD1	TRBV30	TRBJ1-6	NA	TGTGCCTGGAGCGACAGGGGTTTTGATAATTCACCCCTCCACTTT	CAWSDRGFDNSPLHF
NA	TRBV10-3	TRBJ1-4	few	TGTGCCATCTCGGGGGATGGGGGGCTGGGAAAACTGTTTTTT	CAISGDGGLGKLFF
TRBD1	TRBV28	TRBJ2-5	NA	TGTGCCAGCAGTCCCAGGCCCCGGGACAGGGGAAAAGAGACCCAGTACTTC	CASSPRPRDRGKETQYF
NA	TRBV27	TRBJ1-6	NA	TGTGCCAGCAGTTTTTATAACTATAATTCACCCCTCCACTTT	CASSFYNYNSPLHF
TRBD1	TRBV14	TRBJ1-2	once	TGTGCCAGCAGCCCGGTGAAGGTACGGGACAGACCTTCGGGCTACACCTTC	CASSPVKVRDRPSGYTF
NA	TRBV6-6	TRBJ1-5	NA	TGTGCCAGCACTAACAGGGTAGAGAGCAATCAGCCCCAGCATTTT	CASTNRVESNQPQHF
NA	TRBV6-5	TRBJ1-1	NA	TGTGCCAGCGACCACTTTAGAGTTCCGTTGAGTGAAGCTTTCTTT	CASDHFRVPLSEAFF
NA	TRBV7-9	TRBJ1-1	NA	TGTGCCAGCAGCTTATGGGGCGGGAACACTGAAGCTTTCTTT	CASSLWGGNTEAFF
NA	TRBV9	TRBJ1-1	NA	TGTGCCAGCAGCATTGGGACGGGGAACACTGAAGCTTTCTTT	CASSIGTGNTEAFF
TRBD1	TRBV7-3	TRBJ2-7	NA	TGTGCCAGCAGCCCAGGGACAGGGGCGGATTACGAGCAGTACTTC	CASSPGTGADYEQYF
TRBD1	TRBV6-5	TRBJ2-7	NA	TGTGCCAGCAGTTACCGGGACAGGGGGAACTACGAGCAGTACTTC	CASSYRDRGNYEQYF
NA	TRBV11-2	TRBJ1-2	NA	TGTGCCAGCAGCTTGGCTGACTTCTATGGCTACACCTTC	CASSLADFYGYTF
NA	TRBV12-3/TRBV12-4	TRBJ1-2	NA	TGTGCCAGCGTACCCACAGGGTCTTATGGCTACACCTTC	CASVPTGSYGYTF